The rows below give T cell receptor beta chains drawn from one sample of a study of cytomegalovirus exposure and HLA in healthy donors. TCRdb's copy holds only in-frame clones and misses some; the assay was immunoSEQ multiplex PCR. The table has 150,000 to 200,000 clones, about 83% seen once. The sample taken for sequencing was PBMCs. These TCRs come from a female donor in good health and CMV-seronegative. CDR3s include the opening cysteine and the closing phenylalanine or tryptophan. Fields, in order: J gene, D gene, clone size, V gene, CDR3 protein, CDR3 DNA. D genes are given only for firm matches. Size is stated for part of the rows, as once, few or many counts, or as a class when the clone is expanded.

J: TRBJ2-5
D: NA
size: once
V: TRBV13
CDR3: CASSLAVVETQYF
DNA: TGTGCCAGCAGTTTAGCAGTTGTGGAGACCCAGTACTTC

J: TRBJ2-7
D: NA
size: few
V: TRBV19
CDR3: CASSMQGYEQYF
DNA: TGTGCCAGTAGTATGCAGGGTTACGAGCAGTACTTC

J: TRBJ2-5
D: TRBD1
size: once
V: TRBV18
CDR3: CASSPWTGSEGTQYF
DNA: TGTGCCAGCTCACCCTGGACAGGGTCCGAGGGGACCCAGTACTTC

J: TRBJ2-1
D: TRBD1
size: NA
V: TRBV2
CDR3: CASRANRDRGRDEQFF
DNA: TGTGCCAGCAGAGCAAACCGGGACAGGGGGCGGGATGAGCAGTTCTTC

J: TRBJ2-2
D: NA
size: NA
V: TRBV5-1
CDR3: CASSSDSGPTGELFF
DNA: TGCGCCAGCAGCTCGGACAGCGGACCCACCGGGGAGCTGTTTTTT

J: TRBJ1-2
D: TRBD1
size: NA
V: TRBV5-4
CDR3: CASRRSPGQGAGGYTF
DNA: TGTGCCAGCAGACGCTCACCGGGACAGGGGGCTGGTGGCTACACCTTC

J: TRBJ1-1
D: TRBD1
size: few
V: TRBV11-1
CDR3: CASSLDRDTEAFF
DNA: TGTGCCAGCAGCTTGGACAGGGACACTGAAGCTTTCTTT

J: TRBJ2-3
D: TRBD1
size: NA
V: TRBV9
CDR3: CASSVDQGAGDTQYF
DNA: TGTGCCAGCAGCGTAGACCAGGGGGCGGGAGATACGCAGTATTTT

J: TRBJ2-1
D: NA
size: few
V: TRBV4-2
CDR3: CASSQGGTEYFNEQFF
DNA: TGTGCCAGCAGCCAAGGGGGGACTGAGTATTTCAATGAGCAGTTCTTC

J: TRBJ1-5
D: NA
size: NA
V: TRBV18
CDR3: CASSPVTANQPQHF
DNA: TGTGCCAGCTCACCTGTCACAGCAAATCAGCCCCAGCATTTT

J: TRBJ2-7
D: NA
size: NA
V: TRBV2
CDR3: CASKLSSYEQYF
DNA: TGTGCCAGCAAGCTCTCCTCCTACGAGCAGTACTTC

J: TRBJ1-6
D: NA
size: NA
V: TRBV11-3
CDR3: CASSFSNSPLHF
DNA: TGTGCCAGCAGCTTTTCGAATTCACCCCTCCACTTT

J: TRBJ1-4
D: TRBD1
size: NA
V: TRBV9
CDR3: CASSGGQGPNEKLFF
DNA: TGTGCCAGCAGCGGAGGACAGGGCCCTAATGAAAAACTGTTTTTT

J: TRBJ2-7
D: TRBD2
size: once
V: TRBV5-4
CDR3: CASSLLGGRAGEQYF
DNA: TGTGCCAGCAGCCTCCTTGGCGGGAGGGCGGGCGAGCAGTACTTC

J: TRBJ2-6
D: TRBD1
size: NA
V: TRBV7-3
CDR3: CASSLNQGAGANVLTF
DNA: TGTGCCAGCAGCTTAAATCAGGGGGCTGGGGCCAACGTCCTGACTTTC

J: TRBJ2-1
D: TRBD2
size: NA
V: TRBV7-3
CDR3: CASSNTTSGGNNEQFF
DNA: TGTGCCAGCAGCAACACCACTAGCGGGGGTAACAATGAGCAGTTCTTC

J: TRBJ2-3
D: NA
size: once
V: TRBV30
CDR3: CAWRKLAVNTQYF
DNA: TGTGCCTGGAGAAAGTTAGCGGTGAATACGCAGTATTTT

J: TRBJ2-1
D: TRBD1
size: NA
V: TRBV7-9
CDR3: CASSAGQGPYNEQFF
DNA: TGTGCCAGCAGCGCGGGACAGGGTCCCTACAATGAGCAGTTCTTC

J: TRBJ1-1
D: NA
size: few
V: TRBV6-1
CDR3: CASSEGGGTTEAFF
DNA: TGTGCCAGCAGTGAAGGGGGGGGTACCACTGAAGCTTTCTTT

J: TRBJ2-5
D: NA
size: NA
V: TRBV29-1
CDR3: CSVIGSGKQTQYF
DNA: TGCAGCGTGATCGGTTCGGGGAAACAGACCCAGTACTTC

J: TRBJ2-7
D: NA
size: NA
V: TRBV6-6
CDR3: CASRDYEQYF
DNA: TGTGCCAGCCGAGATTACGAGCAGTACTTC

J: TRBJ1-1
D: TRBD1
size: NA
V: TRBV30
CDR3: CAWSVRGQGASLDTEAFF
DNA: TGTGCCTGGAGTGTACGAGGACAGGGGGCTTCATTGGACACTGAAGCTTTCTTT

J: TRBJ1-1
D: NA
size: NA
V: TRBV5-1
CDR3: CASSFQGQNTEAFF
DNA: TGCGCCAGCAGCTTTCAGGGGCAGAACACTGAAGCTTTCTTT

J: TRBJ2-7
D: TRBD1
size: NA
V: TRBV27
CDR3: CASQGQGDEQYF
DNA: TGTGCCAGCCAGGGACAGGGGGACGAGCAGTACTTC

J: TRBJ1-5
D: NA
size: NA
V: TRBV6-1
CDR3: CASSERRQWGNQPQHF
DNA: TGTGCCAGCAGTGAACGTCGACAGTGGGGCAATCAGCCCCAGCATTTT

J: TRBJ2-7
D: TRBD2
size: NA
V: TRBV4-3
CDR3: CASSPTHASSGRVDEQYF
DNA: TGCGCCAGCAGCCCAACTCACGCGTCTAGCGGGAGAGTCGACGAGCAGTACTTC

J: TRBJ2-7
D: TRBD2
size: NA
V: TRBV6-5
CDR3: CASSYGGGSYEQYF
DNA: TGTGCCAGCAGTTACGGGGGAGGGTCTTACGAGCAGTACTTC

J: TRBJ1-1
D: NA
size: once
V: TRBV7-9
CDR3: CASSFLAVSPNTEAFF
DNA: TGTGCCAGCAGCTTCCTGGCAGTGTCACCGAACACTGAAGCTTTCTTT

J: TRBJ2-3
D: TRBD2
size: NA
V: TRBV6-5
CDR3: CASTPAGGRNTQYF
DNA: TGTGCCAGCACCCCTGCGGGGGGGAGGAATACGCAGTATTTT

J: TRBJ1-2
D: NA
size: NA
V: TRBV9
CDR3: CASSARPDSIGYTF
DNA: TGTGCCAGCAGCGCCAGGCCTGACAGTATCGGCTACACCTTC

J: TRBJ2-3
D: NA
size: NA
V: TRBV7-9
CDR3: CASSEGVVDTQYF
DNA: TGTGCCAGCAGCGAAGGAGTGGTAGATACGCAGTATTTT

J: TRBJ2-7
D: TRBD2
size: NA
V: TRBV27
CDR3: CASSLSGLADSYEQYF
DNA: TGTGCCAGCAGTTTATCGGGACTAGCGGACTCCTACGAGCAGTACTTC

J: TRBJ1-3
D: TRBD1
size: NA
V: TRBV15
CDR3: CATSRTWDRGGNTIYF
DNA: TGTGCCACCAGCAGGACCTGGGACAGAGGTGGAAACACCATATATTTT

J: TRBJ2-5
D: TRBD1
size: NA
V: TRBV10-3
CDR3: CAISRGGADGTQYF
DNA: TGTGCCATCAGTAGAGGGGGCGCGGACGGGACCCAGTACTTC

J: TRBJ2-6
D: TRBD2
size: NA
V: TRBV5-1
CDR3: CASSGGLAGGNPGANVLTF
DNA: TGCGCCAGCAGCGGGGGACTAGCGGGAGGAAACCCTGGGGCCAACGTCCTGACTTTC

J: TRBJ1-5
D: TRBD1
size: NA
V: TRBV6-6
CDR3: CASSRTGGINQPQHF
DNA: TGTGCCAGCAGTCGGACAGGGGGTATCAATCAGCCCCAGCATTTT

J: TRBJ1-1
D: NA
size: NA
V: TRBV5-5
CDR3: CASTESPGAEAFF
DNA: TGTGCCAGCACCGAATCCCCAGGCGCTGAAGCTTTCTTT

J: TRBJ2-3
D: TRBD1
size: once
V: TRBV4-2
CDR3: CASSQGGGQGADTQYF
DNA: TGTGCCAGCAGCCAAGGGGGGGGACAGGGGGCAGATACGCAGTATTTT

J: TRBJ1-1
D: TRBD1
size: NA
V: TRBV27
CDR3: CASSFGGTGMSEAFF
DNA: TGTGCCAGCAGTTTCGGAGGGACAGGGATGTCTGAAGCTTTCTTT

J: TRBJ2-1
D: NA
size: NA
V: TRBV5-1
CDR3: CASSLIPGDNEQFF
DNA: TGCGCCAGCAGCTTGATCCCAGGGGACAATGAGCAGTTCTTC

J: TRBJ2-7
D: NA
size: NA
V: TRBV7-8
CDR3: CASSLIEGAYEQYF
DNA: TGTGCCAGCAGCTTAATCGAGGGCGCCTACGAGCAGTACTTC

J: TRBJ2-1
D: TRBD2
size: NA
V: TRBV5-4
CDR3: CASWEGRDNEQFF
DNA: TGTGCCAGCTGGGAGGGGAGGGACAATGAGCAGTTCTTC

J: TRBJ1-1
D: NA
size: NA
V: TRBV7-6
CDR3: CASSLVQSGTEAFF
DNA: TGTGCCAGCAGCTTAGTACAGTCAGGGACTGAAGCTTTCTTT